A single sample gave rise to the 16 T cell receptor beta chains below, sequenced in a study of T-cell memory formation after mild COVID-19. TCRdb ran MiXCR on the 5' RACE reads and lists one entry per CDR3 protein. The repertoire consists of about 430,000 distinct CDR3 sequences, with over 15% occurring once and the leading ten covering 20% to 25%. The sample comprised PBMCs or a T cell subset sorted from them (not recorded which). These receptors were obtained from a man in his late teens or twenties who had mild COVID-19 (a few samples of this study predate the infection). Cell type and time point are not known.

This rearrangement joins TRBV5-4 to TRBJ2-5, with TRBD1 identical over 9 bases. The CDR3 extends over 14 amino acids. Germline V gene data show CDR1 as SGHNT and CDR2 as YYREEE (reference sequence). The ends lost 7 bases at V and 5 bases at J; junction bases unmatched: 9. CDR3 bases: TGTGCCAGCCGCGGGACAGGGCAATTCGAGACCCAGTACTTC. The encoded protein is CASRGTGQFETQYF.

This clonotype turned up a few times. The V gene is TRBV7-6, the J gene TRBJ1-6; D call uncertain. Trimming removed 0 bases at V and 8 bases at J, with 11 bases between. The CDR3 has 15 residues. CDR1 is SGHVS and CDR2 is FNYEAQ in the germline V gene. The CDR3 spells CASSLANFGDSPLHF. The CDR3 DNA is TGTGCCAGCAGCTTAGCGAACTTTGGAGATTCACCCCTCCACTTT.

The chain couples TRBV5-4 to TRBJ2-3; 10 bases are shared with TRBD1. CDR3 length: 16 amino acids. V shed 2 bases, J shed 5 bases, and the junction held 8 bases outside the gene matches. Germline V CDR1 and CDR2: SGHNT, YYREEE (reference sequence). Written as DNA, the CDR3 is TGTGCCAGCAGCTTACCTCCGGGACAGGGGCGAGATACGCAGTATTTT. Translated: CASSLPPGQGRDTQYF.

This clonotype was counted a few times. This rearrangement joins TRBV2 to TRBJ1-5; no clear D. The length of the CDR3 is 13 residues. Trimming removed 4 bases from V and 1 base from J, with 5 bases in between. The germline V gene encodes CDR1 SNHLY and CDR2 FYNNEI. CDR3 loop: CASSAISNQPQHF. The CDR3 region has the DNA TGTGCCAGCAGTGCCATAAGCAATCAGCCCCAGCATTTT.

This clonotype was counted only a few times. This sequence joins TRBV5-1 and TRBJ2-5; 16 nucleotides line up with TRBD2. Looked up from germline, CDR1 is SGHRS and CDR2 is YFSETQ. CDR3 length: 19 residues. Germline trimming cut 3 bases from V and 2 bases from J; bases unmatched to any gene: 10. CDR3 nucleotides: TGCGCCAGCAGCTCGGGACTAGCGGGGGGGCCACTGGTTCAAGAGACCCAGTACTTC. Translated: CASSSGLAGGPLVQETQYF.

This clonotype has only a few counts. The J gene is TRBJ2-3, the V gene TRBV7-3; 12 bases line up with TRBD2. Germline V lookup: CDR1 SGHTA, CDR2 FQGTGA. The CDR3 length is 16 residues. The V segment lost 5 bases and the J segment 4 bases; nucleotides outside the gene matches: 7. The CDR3 reads CASSLAGGPVPDTQYF. The CDR3 DNA sequence: TGTGCCAGCAGCCTAGCGGGGGGGCCCGTCCCAGATACGCAGTATTTT.

There are a few counts of this clonotype. CDR3 bases: TGTGCCAGCAGCCATCTCCGGGACAGGGGGCTAGATACGCAGTATTTT. Residues: CASSHLRDRGLDTQYF. J is TRBJ2-3 and V is TRBV3-1, with TRBD1 matching over 12 bases. V dropped 3 bases and J dropped 5; count of bases not matched to a gene: 6. Looked up from germline, CDR1 is LGHDT and CDR2 is YNNKEL (reference sequence). There are 16 residues in the CDR3.

The table lists this clonotype with a few counts. CDR3 DNA: TGCGCCAGCAGCCAGGTGCACCCTCGGGCTGAGCAGTTCTTC. The encoded protein is CASSQVHPRAEQFF. The chain employs TRBV4-3 and TRBJ2-1; no firm D call. Germline lookup yields CDR1 LGHNA and CDR2 YSLEER. This CDR3 comprises 14 residues. V lost 3 bases and J 9 bases, leaving 15 bases between the germline ends.

The rearrangement joins TRBV11-2 to TRBJ2-3; TRBD2 agrees at 12 bases. The junction had 4 bases not matched to a gene; V was cut back by 6 bases and J by 0 bases. The V gene's germline CDR1 is SGHAT and CDR2 FQNNGV. The CDR3 is 16 amino acids. The CDR3 DNA sequence: TGTGCCAGCAGACGGACTAGCGGGGATAGCACAGATACGCAGTATTTT. Its translation: CASRRTSGDSTDTQYF.

This chain links TRBV24-1 with TRBJ2-2, with D perhaps matching TRBD2 (6 bases). V lost 5 bases to trimming and J lost 3 bases, with 15 bases between them. CDR1 is KGHDR and CDR2 is SFDVKD in the germline V gene. The CDR3 runs 16 residues. The CDR3 loop reads CATSGSAPGDTGELFF. CDR3 sequence (DNA): TGTGCCACCAGTGGTTCCGCCCCGGGAGACACCGGGGAGCTGTTTTTT.

The J gene is TRBJ2-3, the V gene TRBV20-1; TRBD2 aligns across 10 bases. CDR1 is DFQATT and CDR2 is SNEGSKA in the germline V gene (reference sequence). The V and J ends lost 3 bases and 6 bases, in that order; junction bases with no gene match: 6. The CDR3 is 14 amino acids. In nucleotides, the CDR3 is TGCAGTGCTAGGCTAGCGGGGGCACGGGATACGCAGTATTTT. Protein: CSARLAGARDTQYF.

Remarks on this clonotype: This clone may be a read error of a much larger clone one base away. Given the absence of the conserved phenylalanine or tryptophan at the CDR3 end, a read error is likely. The rearrangement links TRBV7-3 to TRBJ1-2, with 12 positions matching TRBD1. Trimming at V came to 5 bases and at J to 8 bases, leaving 3 bases not matched to a gene. Germline values: CDR1 SGHTA, CDR2 FQGTGA. CDR3 length: 13 amino acids. The CDR3 nucleotides read TGTGCCAGCAGCACCGGGACAGGGGGCGGCTACACCCTC. This gives the protein CASSTGTGGGYTL.

This chain links TRBV3-1 with TRBJ2-5; no clear D. V was clipped by 4 bases and J by 1 base, with 10 bases between them. The V gene's germline CDR1 is LGHDT and CDR2 YNNKEL (reference sequence). This CDR3 contains 14 residues. CDR3 sequence: CASSPPTIQETQYF. In DNA form, the CDR3 reads TGTGCCAGCAGCCCCCCAACTATCCAAGAGACCCAGTACTTC.

This clonotype was detected a few times. CDR3 DNA sequence: TGTGCCAGCAGCCCTTCGGACGGGAATGGCTACACCTTC. It yields the protein CASSPSDGNGYTF. The chain combines TRBV9 with TRBJ1-2, with D unresolved. The CDR3 is made up of 13 amino acids. The ends were cut back, 4 bases at V and 6 bases at J, with 13 bases in the middle. CDR1 SGDLS and CDR2 YYNGEE come from the germline V gene.

Ten or more counts support this clonotype. The J gene is TRBJ2-6, the V gene TRBV29-1, with TRBD1 matching 10 bases. Germline assignment: CDR1 SQVTM and CDR2 ANQGSEA. Trimming cost V 3 bases and J 11 bases; bases outside gene matches: 1. The CDR3 sequence is 12 residues long. CDR3: CSVETGGDVLTF. CDR3 nucleotide sequence: TGCAGCGTTGAGACAGGGGGCGACGTCCTGACTTTC. Full variable domain (rest looked up from reference TRBV29-1 and TRBJ2-6): SAVISQKPSRDICQRGTSLTIQCQVDSQVTMMFWYRQQPGQSLTLIATANQGSEATYESGFVIDKFPISRPNLTFSTLTVSNMSPEDSSIYLCSVETGGDVLTFGAGSRLTVL.

The genes are TRBV4-1 and TRBJ2-3; D not resolved. The CDR3 is 15 residues long. V lost 4 bases to trimming and J lost 2 bases, with 13 bases between them. Germline V CDR1 and CDR2: MGHRA, YSYEKL. The CDR3 DNA sequence: TGCGCCAGCAGCCCAGCCTGGGATTACACAGATACGCAGTATTTT. It is translated as CASSPAWDYTDTQYF.